One and the same sample provided the 22 T cell receptor beta chains below, sequenced in a study of blood T cells in healthy people across ages. A second roughly 7 to 12 cycle PCR used barcoded and J-beta primers. From the 5' RACE reads, TCRdb called clonotypes with MiXCR, one entry per CDR3 protein. The sample has more than 800,000 distinct CDR3 sequences; 40% to 55% are singletons. Sequencing was done on a sample of blood. These receptor sequences come from a woman aged 55-70 years in good health.

The chain carries TRBV28 and TRBJ1-2, with TRBD1 matching over 7 bases. Germline loops: CDR1 MDHEN, CDR2 SYDVKM. CDR3 length: 14 amino acids. V lost 3 bases to trimming and J lost 3 bases; unmatched junction nucleotides: 4. CDR3 region: CASSFGTVYYGYTF. The DNA for the CDR3 is TGTGCCAGCAGTTTTGGGACAGTCTACTATGGCTACACCTTC.

This clonotype was seen more than once but under ten times. The rearrangement links TRBV6-6 to TRBJ2-7; no reliable D call. Germline CDR1 and CDR2: MNHNY and SVGAGI (reference sequence). Trimming shortened V by 5 bases and J by 4 bases, and 15 bases separated the two germline ends. This CDR3 is 14 amino acids long. CDR3 coding DNA: TGTGCCAGCAGTCTCCCGGGCCGTTTTTACGAGCAGTACTTC. Amino acid sequence: CASSLPGRFYEQYF.

This chain uses TRBV29-1 with TRBJ2-7; 11 nucleotides align to TRBD1. V was clipped by 4 bases and J by 7 bases; unmatched bases: 15. CDR1 and CDR2 from the germline V gene are SQVTM and ANQGSEA. The CDR3 totals 16 residues. CDR3: CSVGAGTGGPRNEQYF. Written as DNA, the CDR3 is TGCAGCGTTGGCGCCGGGACAGGGGGTCCTCGAAATGAGCAGTACTTC.

This clonotype appeared a few times. The CDR3 DNA reads TGTGCCAGCAGCTCCCAGCGGGAGAAGATCGACGAGCAGTACTTC. Its translation is CASSSQREKIDEQYF. The J gene is TRBJ2-7, the V gene TRBV11-2; 8 nucleotides line up with TRBD2. Looked up from germline, CDR1 is SGHAT and CDR2 is FQNNGV. V was clipped by 4 bases and J by 5 bases; unmatched bases: 10. The CDR3 is 15 residues long.

This rearrangement joins TRBV2 to TRBJ2-3, with TRBD2 matching over 10 bases. The V gene's germline CDR1 is SNHLY and CDR2 FYNNEI. V shed 5 bases, J shed 2 bases, and the junction held 7 bases outside the gene matches. The CDR3 length is 16 residues. The CDR3 DNA reads as TGTGCCAGCAGTTCCAGTGGACTAGCGGTCACAGATACGCAGTATTTT. Translation gives CASSSSGLAVTDTQYF. Supplemented by reference TRBV2 and TRBJ2-3, the full variable domain reads EPEVTQTPSHQVTQMGQEVILRCVPISNHLYFYWYRQILGQKVEFLVSFYNNEISEKSEIFDDQFSVERPDGSNFTLKIRSTKLEDSAMYFCASSSSGLAVTDTQYFGPGTRLTVL.

This clonotype was counted ten times or more. The chain combines TRBV25-1 with TRBJ1-2; tentatively, D is TRBD1 (6 bases). The CDR3 is 14 amino acids. Germline-derived CDR1 and CDR2 are MGHDK and SYGVNS. Trimming removed 2 bases from V and 3 bases from J, with 10 bases in between. CDR3 loop: CASSEGGGDYGYTF. CDR3 nucleotides: TGTGCCAGCAGTGAAGGAGGGGGAGACTATGGCTACACCTTC.

This clonotype appeared a few times. The CDR3 reads CSARDWGRDRSHTDTQYF. The DNA of the CDR3 is TGCAGTGCTAGAGATTGGGGGCGCGACAGGAGCCACACAGATACGCAGTATTTT. J is TRBJ2-3 and V is TRBV20-1, with D possibly being TRBD1 (6 bases). CDR3 length equals 18 residues. V shed 0 bases and J shed 2 bases, with 21 bases lying between them. Per the germline V gene, CDR1 is DFQATT and CDR2 is SNEGSKA (reference sequence).

This clonotype came up many times. The V and J genes are TRBV20-1 and TRBJ2-1, with D possibly being TRBD2 (6 bases). Trimming stripped 2 bases from V and 0 bases from J, with 14 bases between. Germline CDR1 DFQATT, CDR2 SNEGSKA (reference sequence). This CDR3 spans 16 amino acids. CDR3 region: CSARNSGPSSYNEQFF. Here the CDR3 DNA reads TGCAGTGCTAGAAACAGCGGGCCTAGCTCCTACAATGAGCAGTTCTTC.

J is TRBJ2-1 and V is TRBV30; no reliable D call. Per germline, CDR1 GTSNPN and CDR2 SVGIG (reference sequence). The CDR3 spans 10 residues. V dropped 0 bases and J dropped 11 bases, with 5 bases sitting between them. CDR3: CAWSVGQQFF. CDR3 coding DNA: TGTGCCTGGAGTGTAGGGCAGCAGTTCTTC.

Notes on this clonotype: One junction end does not reproduce the germline sequence, and a read error may be involved. V is TRBV27 and J is TRBJ1-4; TRBD1 matches at 8 bases. The CDR3 runs 15 residues. The V gene's germline CDR1 is MNHEY and CDR2 SMNVEV (reference sequence). DNA for the CDR3: TGTGTCAGCAGTCCCTGGACAGGGTCTAATGAAAAACTGTTTTTT. Its protein product is CVSSPWTGSNEKLFF.

The V gene is TRBV6-1, the J gene TRBJ2-1, with D uncertain. The end of the DNA is better explained by TRBJ2-7, so the J call may be wrong. CDR3 size: 13 residues. Looked up from germline, CDR1 is MNHNS and CDR2 is SASEGT. The CDR3 bases are TGTGCCAGCAGTGACTCGAACTACAATGAGCAGTACTTC. Amino acids: CASSDSNYNEQYF.

This clonotype was found many times. The J gene is TRBJ2-5, the V gene TRBV2, with D hard to call. With 2 bases removed from V and 8 bases from J, the gap between germline ends came to 18 bases. The germline gives CDR1 SNHLY, CDR2 FYNNEI. The CDR3 contains 15 residues. CDR3 sequence (DNA): TGTGCCAGCAGTGAAACAGTCGGCGGTCTCGCCACCCAGTACTTC. It translates to CASSETVGGLATQYF.

The rearrangement joins TRBV29-1 to TRBJ2-5, with D perhaps matching TRBD2 (5 bases). The tail of the sequence fits TRBJ2-7 better, so the J call may be wrong. This CDR3 spans 13 amino acids. Germline V gives CDR1 SQVTM, CDR2 ANQGSEA. For the CDR3, the DNA is TGCAGCGTTGAACTAGCCCCTGACTACGAGCAGTACTTC. This codes for CSVELAPDYEQYF.

The J gene is TRBJ1-1, the V gene TRBV6-2 or TRBV6-3; D is unresolved. The CDR3 is made up of 16 amino acids. V was shortened by 0 bases and J by 1 base, with 12 bases between the two germline ends. Germline-derived CDR1 and CDR2 are MNHEY and SVGEGT. CDR3 DNA: TGTGCCAGCAGTTACTCGCGGGGATTTACGAACACTGAAGCTTTCTTT. Translated: CASSYSRGFTNTEAFF.

V usage is TRBV20-1 and J usage is TRBJ1-2; 7 bases agree with TRBD1. V gave up 6 bases and J gave up 4 bases; unmatched junction bases: 5. From germline, CDR1 is DFQATT and CDR2 SNEGSKA (reference sequence). There are 12 residues in the CDR3. CDR3 loop: CSAADRLYGYTF. The CDR3 DNA reads as TGCAGTGCGGCGGACAGGCTCTATGGCTACACCTTC.

The sample holds one count of this clonotype. One end of the junction varies from germline; a read error may be responsible. This rearrangement joins TRBV3-1 to TRBJ2-1; 7 bases fit TRBD1. The CDR3 sequence is 16 residues long. The V gene's germline CDR1 is LGHDT and CDR2 YNNKEL (reference sequence). CDR3 bases: TGTGCCAGCAGCCAAGACCGGACAGGTACCTACAATAAGCAGTTCTTC. It is translated as CASSQDRTGTYNKQFF.

The chain has TRBV7-9 and TRBJ2-1, with TRBD2 matching 13 bases. V was clipped by 4 bases and J by 5 bases; unmatched bases: 8. CDR1 and CDR2 from the germline V gene are SEHNR and FQNEAQ (reference sequence). The CDR3 sequence is 17 residues long. CDR3 region: CASSSLRTSGSHNEQFF. The CDR3 DNA is TGTGCCAGCAGCTCCCTGAGGACTAGCGGGAGCCACAATGAGCAGTTCTTC.

This clonotype was observed a handful of times. The V gene is TRBV10-3, the J gene TRBJ1-5; D may be TRBD1 (6 bases). V dropped 6 bases and J dropped 5 bases, with 11 bases sitting between them. From germline, CDR1 is ENHRY and CDR2 SYGVKD. This CDR3 has 13 residues. CDR3 amino acids: CAIRNREDQPQHF. The CDR3 region has the DNA TGTGCCATCAGGAACAGGGAGGATCAGCCCCAGCATTTT.

This clonotype has a handful of counts. The V call is TRBV12-3 or TRBV12-4, the J call TRBJ2-5; maybe TRBD2 (5 bases). The CDR3 spans 15 residues. V was clipped by 3 bases and J by 1 base, with 12 bases between them. The CDR3: CASSLVAGSQETQYF. The CDR3 DNA is TGTGCCAGCAGTTTGGTGGCGGGTAGCCAAGAGACCCAGTACTTC.

The chain has TRBV4-2 and TRBJ2-2; 9 bases are shared with TRBD2. V dropped 1 base and J dropped 5; count of bases not matched to a gene: 8. This CDR3 contains 17 residues. Germline CDR1 and CDR2: LGHNA and YNFKEQ. The CDR3 is CASSQGARGGRTGELFF. CDR3 DNA sequence: TGTGCCAGCAGCCAAGGGGCGCGGGGGGGAAGGACCGGGGAGCTGTTTTTT.

This chain uses TRBV25-1 with TRBJ2-3; 10 nucleotides agree with TRBD1. The CDR3 is 14 amino acids. V trimming: 8 bases; J trimming: 4 bases; junction bases outside the gene matches: 6. Per germline, CDR1 MGHDK and CDR2 SYGVNS. This CDR3 is CASEGDRGSDTQYF. The CDR3 DNA follows: TGTGCCAGCGAAGGGGACAGGGGCTCAGATACGCAGTATTTT.

The chain joins TRBV27 to TRBJ2-5; unclear D gene. This CDR3 is 14 amino acids long. Trimming shortened V by 5 bases and J by 8 bases, and 18 bases separated the two germline ends. The germline V gene encodes CDR1 MNHEY and CDR2 SMNVEV (reference sequence). CDR3 nucleotide sequence: TGTGCCAGCAGTGGGAAGGGTCCATTGGGTACCCAGTACTTC. It specifies CASSGKGPLGTQYF.